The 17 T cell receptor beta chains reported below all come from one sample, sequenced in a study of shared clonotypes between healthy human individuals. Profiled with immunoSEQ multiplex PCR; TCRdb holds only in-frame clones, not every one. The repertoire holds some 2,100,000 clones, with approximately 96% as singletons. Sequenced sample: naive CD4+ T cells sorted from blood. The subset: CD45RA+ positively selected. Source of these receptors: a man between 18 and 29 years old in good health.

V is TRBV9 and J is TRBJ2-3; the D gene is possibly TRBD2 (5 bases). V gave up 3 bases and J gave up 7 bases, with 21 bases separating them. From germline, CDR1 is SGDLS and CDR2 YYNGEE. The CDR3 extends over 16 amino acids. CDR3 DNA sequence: TGTGCCAGCAGCGCCCCGGGGTCGTCGACTTTGAATACGCAGTATTTT. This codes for CASSAPGSSTLNTQYF.

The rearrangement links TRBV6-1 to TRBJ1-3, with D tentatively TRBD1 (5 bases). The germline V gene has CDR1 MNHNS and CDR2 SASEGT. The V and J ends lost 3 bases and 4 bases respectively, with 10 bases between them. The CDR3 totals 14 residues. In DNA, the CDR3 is TGTGCCAGCAGTGATGGGCAGGGAGGAAACACCATATATTTT. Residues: CASSDGQGGNTIYF.

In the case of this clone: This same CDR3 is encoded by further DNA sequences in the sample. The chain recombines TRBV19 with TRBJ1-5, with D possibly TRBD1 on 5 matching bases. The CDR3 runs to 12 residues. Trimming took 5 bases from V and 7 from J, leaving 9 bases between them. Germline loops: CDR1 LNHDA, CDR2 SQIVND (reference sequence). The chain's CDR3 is CASSPQGQPQHF. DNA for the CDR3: TGTGCCAGTAGTCCCCAGGGACAGCCCCAGCATTTT.

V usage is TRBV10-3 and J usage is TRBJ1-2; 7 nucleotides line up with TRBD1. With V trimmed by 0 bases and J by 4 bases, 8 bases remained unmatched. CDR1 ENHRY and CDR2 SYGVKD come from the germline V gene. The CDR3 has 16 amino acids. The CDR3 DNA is TGTGCCATCAGTGAGTCTGGAGGGGGCGCTATCTATGGCTACACCTTC. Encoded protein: CAISESGGGAIYGYTF.

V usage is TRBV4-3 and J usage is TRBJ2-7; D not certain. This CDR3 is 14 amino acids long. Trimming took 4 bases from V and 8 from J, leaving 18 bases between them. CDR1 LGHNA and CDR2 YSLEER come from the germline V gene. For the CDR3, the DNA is TGCGCCAGCAGCCCCAGAGTAAATGGAGTTCAGCAGTACTTC. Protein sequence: CASSPRVNGVQQYF.

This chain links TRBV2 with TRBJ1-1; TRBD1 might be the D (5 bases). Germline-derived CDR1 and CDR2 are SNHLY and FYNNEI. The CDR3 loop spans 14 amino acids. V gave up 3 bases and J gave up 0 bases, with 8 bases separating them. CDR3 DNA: TGTGCCAGCAGTGACAGGGAAGTGAACACTGAAGCTTTCTTT. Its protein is CASSDREVNTEAFF.

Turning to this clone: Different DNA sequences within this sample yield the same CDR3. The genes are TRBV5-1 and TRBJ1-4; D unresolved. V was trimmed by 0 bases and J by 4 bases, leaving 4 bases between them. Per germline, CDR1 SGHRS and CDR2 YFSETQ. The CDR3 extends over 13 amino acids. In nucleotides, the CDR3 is TGCGCCAGCAGCTTGGGCGGTAATGAAAAACTGTTTTTT. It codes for CASSLGGNEKLFF.

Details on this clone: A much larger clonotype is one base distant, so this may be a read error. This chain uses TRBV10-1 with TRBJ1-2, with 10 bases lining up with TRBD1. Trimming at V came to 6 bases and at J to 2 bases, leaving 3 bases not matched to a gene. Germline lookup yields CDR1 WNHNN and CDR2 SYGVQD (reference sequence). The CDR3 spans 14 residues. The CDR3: CASRLGQGNYGYTF. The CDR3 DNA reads TGCGCCAGCAGATTGGGACAGGGGAACTATGGCTACACCTTC.

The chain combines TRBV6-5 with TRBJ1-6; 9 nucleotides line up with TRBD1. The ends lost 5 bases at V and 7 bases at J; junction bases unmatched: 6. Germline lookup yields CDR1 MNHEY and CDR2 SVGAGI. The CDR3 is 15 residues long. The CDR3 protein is CASSPPGQGNSPLHF. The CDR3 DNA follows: TGTGCCAGCAGTCCACCGGGACAGGGCAATTCACCCCTCCACTTT.

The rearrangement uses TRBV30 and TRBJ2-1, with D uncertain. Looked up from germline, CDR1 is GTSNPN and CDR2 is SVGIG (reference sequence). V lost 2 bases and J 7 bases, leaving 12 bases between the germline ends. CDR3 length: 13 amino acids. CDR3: CAWSQAQRNEQFF. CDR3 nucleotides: TGTGCCTGGAGTCAGGCCCAACGGAATGAGCAGTTCTTC.

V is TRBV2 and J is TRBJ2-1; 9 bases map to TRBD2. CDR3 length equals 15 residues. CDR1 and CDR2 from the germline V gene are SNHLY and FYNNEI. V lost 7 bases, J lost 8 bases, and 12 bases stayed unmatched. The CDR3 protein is CASTSESGRIHEQFF. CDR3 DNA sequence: TGTGCCAGCACCTCGGAGAGCGGGAGGATCCATGAGCAGTTCTTC.

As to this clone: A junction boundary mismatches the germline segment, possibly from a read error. The CDR3 spells CASSLGREDEQYF. The CDR3 DNA sequence: TGTGCTAGCAGCTTAGGCCGAGAAGACGAGCAGTACTTC. The chain couples TRBV7-7 to TRBJ2-7; D call uncertain. The CDR3 loop spans 13 amino acids. Germline loops: CDR1 SSHAT, CDR2 FNYEAQ (reference sequence).

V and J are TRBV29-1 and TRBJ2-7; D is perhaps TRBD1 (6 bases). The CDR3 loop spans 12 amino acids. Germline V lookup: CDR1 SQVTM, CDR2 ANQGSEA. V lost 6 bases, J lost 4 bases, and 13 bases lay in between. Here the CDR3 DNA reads TGCAGCGTAGCGGACAGAGCGTACGAGCAGTACTTC. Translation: CSVADRAYEQYF.

The CDR3 region has the DNA TGCGCCAGCAGCTACGGACAGAACTCTGGAAACACCATATATTTT. Its translation: CASSYGQNSGNTIYF. The chain employs TRBV5-1 and TRBJ1-3, with a weak D call TRBD1 (6 bases). Trimming took off 3 bases at V and 0 bases at J, with 10 bases between the two ends. The CDR3 length is 15 residues. Germline V CDR1 and CDR2: SGHRS, YFSETQ.

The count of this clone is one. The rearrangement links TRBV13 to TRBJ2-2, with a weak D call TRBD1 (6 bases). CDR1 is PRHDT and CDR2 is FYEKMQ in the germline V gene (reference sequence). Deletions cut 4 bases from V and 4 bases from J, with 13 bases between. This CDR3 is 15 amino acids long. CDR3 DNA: TGTGCCAGCAGCTGGTACAGGGCGCCCACCGGGGAGCTGTTTTTT. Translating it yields CASSWYRAPTGELFF. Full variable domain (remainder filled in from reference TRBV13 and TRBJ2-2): AAGVIQSPRHLIKEKRETATLKCYPIPRHDTVYWYQQGPGQDPQFLISFYEKMQSDKGSIPDRFSAQQFSDYHSELNMSSLELGDSALYFCASSWYRAPTGELFFGEGSRLTVL.

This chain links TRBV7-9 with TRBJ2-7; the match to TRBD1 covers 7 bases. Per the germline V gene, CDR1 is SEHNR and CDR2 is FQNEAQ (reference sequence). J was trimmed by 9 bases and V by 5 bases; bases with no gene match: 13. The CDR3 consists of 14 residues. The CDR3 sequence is CASSLTGTAVGQYF. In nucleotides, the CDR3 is TGTGCCAGCAGCCTGACAGGGACGGCCGTAGGGCAGTACTTC.

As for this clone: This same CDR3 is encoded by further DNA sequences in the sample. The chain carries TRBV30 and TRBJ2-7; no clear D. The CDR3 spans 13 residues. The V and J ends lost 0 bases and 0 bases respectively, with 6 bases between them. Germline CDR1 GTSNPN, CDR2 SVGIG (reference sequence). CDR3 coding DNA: TGTGCCTGGAGTGTGGCAGCCTCCTACGAGCAGTACTTC. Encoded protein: CAWSVAASYEQYF.